The subject of this entry is one T cell receptor (beta chain). This sample is drawn from a study of blood T cell repertoires in COVID-19. Study summary: Donors in the United States, Italy and Spain gave samples during acute or convalescent COVID-19. In each case, the material was cDNA or gDNA derived from T cells, B-cell-depleted T cells, or PBMCs.

Cohort placement rested on clinical history that participants reported themselves. Original handling: Amplification with reference gene primers provided the estimates of nucleated cell counts. Clones were sequenced by immunoSEQ multiplex PCR, and TCRdb holds only the in-frame ones, with some missing. V, J and clone size are taken as reported in that table, and D and trimming were inferred from the DNA itself. Of hundreds of thousands of clones detected, about nine tenths appear once; the ten largest clones hold about 4.2%. This TCR came from a man under 40 who had recovered from COVID-19. The sequencing input was PBMCs or T cells enriched from blood (not recorded which).

DNA for the CDR3: TGCGCCAGCAGCCAGCCAGTCTCTGGAAACACCATATATTTT. It yields the protein CASSQPVSGNTIYF. V gene TRBV4-1 combines with J gene TRBJ1-3, with D unclear. V shed 3 bases and J shed 0 bases, with 6 bases lying between them. Germline assignment: CDR1 MGHRA and CDR2 YSYEKL. The CDR3 extends over 14 amino acids.